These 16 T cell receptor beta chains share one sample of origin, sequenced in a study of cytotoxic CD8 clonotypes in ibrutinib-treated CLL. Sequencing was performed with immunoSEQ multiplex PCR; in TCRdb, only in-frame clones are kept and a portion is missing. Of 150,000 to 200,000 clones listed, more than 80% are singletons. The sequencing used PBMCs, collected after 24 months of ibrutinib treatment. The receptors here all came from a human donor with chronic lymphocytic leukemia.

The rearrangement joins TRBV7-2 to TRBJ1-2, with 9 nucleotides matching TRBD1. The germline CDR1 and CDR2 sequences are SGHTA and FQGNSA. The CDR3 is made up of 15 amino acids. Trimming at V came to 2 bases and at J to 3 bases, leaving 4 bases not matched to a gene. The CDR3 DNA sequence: TGTGCCAGCAGCTTACTGACAGGGGGTGACTATGGCTACACCTTC. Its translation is CASSLLTGGDYGYTF.

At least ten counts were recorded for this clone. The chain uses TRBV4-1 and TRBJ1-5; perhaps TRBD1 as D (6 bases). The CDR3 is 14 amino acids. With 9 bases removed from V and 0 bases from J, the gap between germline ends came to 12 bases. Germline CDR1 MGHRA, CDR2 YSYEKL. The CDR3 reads CASAQGYSNQPQHF. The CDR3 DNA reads TGCGCCAGTGCACAGGGCTATAGCAATCAGCCCCAGCATTTT.

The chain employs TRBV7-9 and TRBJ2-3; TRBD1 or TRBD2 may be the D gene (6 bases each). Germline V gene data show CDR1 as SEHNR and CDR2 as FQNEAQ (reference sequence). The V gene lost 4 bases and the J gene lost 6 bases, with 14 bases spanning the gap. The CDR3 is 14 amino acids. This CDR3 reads CASSSLTGRDTQYF. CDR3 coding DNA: TGTGCCAGCAGCTCCTTAACAGGGAGGGATACGCAGTATTTT.

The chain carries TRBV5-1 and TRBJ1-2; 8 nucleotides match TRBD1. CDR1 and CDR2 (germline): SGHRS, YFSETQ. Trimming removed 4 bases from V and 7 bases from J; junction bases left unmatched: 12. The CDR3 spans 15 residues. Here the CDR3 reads CASSVTTGTGGGYTF. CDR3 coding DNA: TGCGCCAGCAGCGTAACGACAGGCACAGGGGGTGGCTACACCTTC.

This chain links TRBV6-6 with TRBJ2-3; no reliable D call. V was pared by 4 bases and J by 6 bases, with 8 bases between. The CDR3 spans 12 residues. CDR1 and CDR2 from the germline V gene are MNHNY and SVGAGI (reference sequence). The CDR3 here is CASSSFRDTQYF. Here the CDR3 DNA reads TGTGCCAGCAGTTCCTTCCGGGATACGCAGTATTTT.

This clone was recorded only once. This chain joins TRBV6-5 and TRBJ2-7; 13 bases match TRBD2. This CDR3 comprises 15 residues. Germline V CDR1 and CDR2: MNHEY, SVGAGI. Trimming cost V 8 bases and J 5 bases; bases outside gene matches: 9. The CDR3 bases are TGTGCCAGCCTAGGACTAGCGGGAGAGAACCACGAGCAGTACTTC. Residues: CASLGLAGENHEQYF.

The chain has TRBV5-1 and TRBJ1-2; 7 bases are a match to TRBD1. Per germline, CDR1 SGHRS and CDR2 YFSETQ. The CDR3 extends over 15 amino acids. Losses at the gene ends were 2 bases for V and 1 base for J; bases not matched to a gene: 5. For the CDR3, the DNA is TGCGCCAGCAGCTTCCGACAGGGAAATAACTATGGCTACACCTTC. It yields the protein CASSFRQGNNYGYTF.

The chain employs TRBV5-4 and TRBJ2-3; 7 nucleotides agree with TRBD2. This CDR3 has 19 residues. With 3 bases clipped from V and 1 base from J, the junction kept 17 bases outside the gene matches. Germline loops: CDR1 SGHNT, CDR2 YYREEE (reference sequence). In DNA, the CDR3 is TGTGCCAGCAGCTCGACGGGGGAGCGGGGCCTCCATGGCACAGATACGCAGTATTTT. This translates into CASSSTGERGLHGTDTQYF.

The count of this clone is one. CDR3 coding DNA: TGTGCCAGCTCACCACTCCCGACAGATACGCAGTATTTT. Translated: CASSPLPTDTQYF. V and J are TRBV18 and TRBJ2-3, with D uncertain. Germline CDR1 KGHSH, CDR2 LQKENI. V dropped 1 base and J dropped 3 bases, with 5 bases sitting between them. The CDR3 is made up of 13 amino acids.

The DNA for the CDR3 is TGTGCCAGCAGTTTTGTGGGGGGCAATGAGCAGTTCTTC. This gives the protein CASSFVGGNEQFF. The chain joins TRBV28 to TRBJ2-1; maybe TRBD2 (6 bases). The CDR3 has 13 residues. Germline CDR1 reads MDHEN; CDR2 reads SYDVKM. V shed 3 bases and J shed 6 bases, with 9 bases lying between them.

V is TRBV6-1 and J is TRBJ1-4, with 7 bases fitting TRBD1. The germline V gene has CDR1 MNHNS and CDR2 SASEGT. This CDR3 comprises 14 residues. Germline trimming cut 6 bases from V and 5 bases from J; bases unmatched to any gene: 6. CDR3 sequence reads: CASRKGTENEKLFF. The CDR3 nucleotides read TGTGCCAGCAGGAAGGGGACAGAGAATGAAAAACTGTTTTTT.

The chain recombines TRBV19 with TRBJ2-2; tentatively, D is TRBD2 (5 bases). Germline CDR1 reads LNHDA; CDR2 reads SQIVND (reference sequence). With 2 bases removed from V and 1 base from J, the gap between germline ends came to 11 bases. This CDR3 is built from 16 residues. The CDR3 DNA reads TGTGCCAGTAGTATAACCCTAGCAGTGAACACCGGGGAGCTGTTTTTT. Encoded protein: CASSITLAVNTGELFF.

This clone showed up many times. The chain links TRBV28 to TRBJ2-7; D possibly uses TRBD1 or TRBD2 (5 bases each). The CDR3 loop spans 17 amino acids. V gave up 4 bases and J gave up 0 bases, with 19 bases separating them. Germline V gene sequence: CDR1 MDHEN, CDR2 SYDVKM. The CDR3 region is CASSSMPRGTNSYEQYF. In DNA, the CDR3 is TGTGCCAGCAGTTCCATGCCCCGTGGGACGAACTCCTACGAGCAGTACTTC. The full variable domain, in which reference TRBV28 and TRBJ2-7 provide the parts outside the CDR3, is DVKVTQSSRYLVKRTGEKVFLECVQDMDHENMFWYRQDPGLGLRLIYFSYDVKMKEKGDIPEGYSVSREKKERFSLILESASTNQTSMYLCASSSMPRGTNSYEQYFGPGTRLTVT.

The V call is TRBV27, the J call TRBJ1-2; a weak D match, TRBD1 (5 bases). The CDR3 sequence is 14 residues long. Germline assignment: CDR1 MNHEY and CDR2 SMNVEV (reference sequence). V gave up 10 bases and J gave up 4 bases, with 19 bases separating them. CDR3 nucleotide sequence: TGTGCCACCATGCCCAGGGCTACTCTCTATGGCTACACCTTC. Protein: CATMPRATLYGYTF.

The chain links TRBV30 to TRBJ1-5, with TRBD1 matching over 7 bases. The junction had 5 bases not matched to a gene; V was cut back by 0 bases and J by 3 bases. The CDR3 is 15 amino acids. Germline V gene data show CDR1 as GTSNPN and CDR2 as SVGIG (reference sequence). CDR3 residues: CAWSVGQGVNQPQHF. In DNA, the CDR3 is TGTGCCTGGAGTGTAGGGCAGGGGGTCAATCAGCCCCAGCATTTT.

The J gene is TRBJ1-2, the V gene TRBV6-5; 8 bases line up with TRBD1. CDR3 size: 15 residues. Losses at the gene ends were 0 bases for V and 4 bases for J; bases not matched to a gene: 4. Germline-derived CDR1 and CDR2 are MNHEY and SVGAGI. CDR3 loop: CASSYSSGQVYGYTF. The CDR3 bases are TGTGCCAGCAGTTACTCCTCGGGACAGGTCTATGGCTACACCTTC.